A single sample gave rise to the 8 T cell receptor beta chains below, sequenced in a study of blood T cell repertoires in COVID-19. TCRdb keeps only in-frame clones here, not all; method: immunoSEQ multiplex PCR. This table holds 15,000 to 20,000 clones, 91% found once. Source material: peripheral blood. Receptors were obtained from a human donor in a cohort sampled during active COVID-19.

The CDR3 reads CASSRGESSTDTQYF. In nucleotides, the CDR3 is TGCGCCAGCAGCCGTGGGGAGAGTAGCACAGATACGCAGTATTTT. The V and J genes are TRBV5-1 and TRBJ2-3; TRBD2 is a possible D gene (5 bases). CDR3 length equals 15 residues. Per germline, CDR1 SGHRS and CDR2 YFSETQ. The V end was cut by 4 bases, the J end by 0 bases, with 12 bases between.

The V gene is TRBV5-1, the J gene TRBJ2-3; 12 positions match TRBD2. CDR1 SGHRS and CDR2 YFSETQ come from the germline V gene. V lost 6 bases to trimming and J lost 0 bases; unmatched junction nucleotides: 5. The CDR3 length is 16 residues. This chain's CDR3 is CASTRTSGVSTDTQYF. CDR3 nucleotides: TGCGCCAGCACCAGGACTAGCGGGGTTAGCACAGATACGCAGTATTTT.

This clone has only one observation. This chain connects TRBV9 to TRBJ2-3, with TRBD2 matching over 7 bases. CDR3 size: 15 residues. Germline V lookup: CDR1 SGDLS, CDR2 YYNGEE. V was clipped by 2 bases and J by 6 bases; unmatched bases: 9. DNA for the CDR3: TGTGCCAGCAGCGTCCTAGCGGTGGGGGGGGATACGCAGTATTTT. It translates to CASSVLAVGGDTQYF. The whole variable domain, filled in from reference TRBV9 and TRBJ2-3, reads DSGVTQTPKHLITATGQRVTLRCSPRSGDLSVYWYQQSLDQGLQFLIQYYNGEERAKGNILERFSAQQFPDLHSELNLSSLELGDSALYFCASSVLAVGGDTQYFGPGTRLTVL.

Here the CDR3 reads CSASGYTF. The DNA for the CDR3 is TGCAGCGCTAGTGGCTACACCTTC. This chain joins TRBV29-1 and TRBJ1-2; D unresolved. Germline V CDR1 and CDR2: SQVTM, ANQGSEA. Trimming removed 7 bases from V and 7 bases from J, with 4 bases in between. The CDR3 extends over 8 amino acids.

V is TRBV3-1 (or the pseudogene TRBV3-2) and J is TRBJ2-1, with 10 bases lining up with TRBD2. Germline values: CDR1 LGHDT, CDR2 YNNKEL (reference sequence). Germline trimming cut 6 bases from V and 8 bases from J; bases unmatched to any gene: 16. The CDR3 spans 17 residues. The CDR3 DNA reads TGTGCCAGCAGTCGAGGCCTAGCGGGAGTAGTAAGCCATGAGCAGTTCTTC. Translated: CASSRGLAGVVSHEQFF.

V and J are TRBV12-5 and TRBJ2-5, with D perhaps matching TRBD1 (5 bases). The CDR3 runs to 14 residues. V was pared by 1 base and J by 5 bases, with 11 bases between. Germline values: CDR1 LGHNT, CDR2 FRNRAP. CDR3 in amino acids: CASGLDRGRETQYF. As DNA, the CDR3 is TGTGCTAGTGGTTTGGATAGGGGCAGGGAGACCCAGTACTTC. Full variable domain (remainder filled in from reference TRBV12-5 and TRBJ2-5): DARVTQTPRHKVTEMGQEVTMRCQPILGHNTVFWYRQTMMQGLELLAYFRNRAPLDDSGMPKDRFSAEMPDATLATLKIQPSEPRDSAVYFCASGLDRGRETQYFGPGTRLLVL.

The V gene is TRBV19, the J gene TRBJ2-7; TRBD2 is a possible D gene (5 bases). Germline V lookup: CDR1 LNHDA, CDR2 SQIVND (reference sequence). Trimming removed 2 bases at V and 7 bases at J, with 12 bases between. The CDR3 is 13 amino acids. CDR3 sequence reads: CASSITSGKEQYF. DNA of the CDR3: TGTGCCAGTAGTATAACATCCGGGAAGGAGCAGTACTTC.

The V gene is TRBV9, the J gene TRBJ2-4, with 7 positions matching TRBD1. The CDR3 contains 16 residues. Germline V gene data show CDR1 as SGDLS and CDR2 as YYNGEE. With V trimmed by 3 bases and J by 4 bases, 10 bases remained unmatched. Here the CDR3 reads CASSDRQGPGKNIQYF. The DNA for the CDR3 is TGTGCCAGCAGCGACAGACAGGGACCGGGTAAAAACATTCAGTACTTC.